A selection of T cell receptor beta chains follows, all from one sample in a study of T-cell reconstitution after alpha-beta-depleted transplantation in children. From the PCR reads, TCRdb called clonotypes with MiXCR, one entry per CDR3 protein. In the table there are about 350,000 distinct CDR3 sequences, more than 10% of which are singletons. Sequenced material: PBMCs, taken from the stem cell graft. The receptors shown here come from a human donor who donated a stem cell graft to a child with Fanconi anemia. Both conserved end residues are part of each CDR3. Fields, in order: J gene, V gene, D gene, clone size, CDR3 protein, CDR3 DNA. D genes are given only for firm matches. Not every row has a clone size; where given, it reads once, few, many or a size class.

>TRBJ2-7|TRBV5-1|-|-
CASSSQGASYEQYF
TGCGCCAGCAGCTCGCAGGGAGCCTCCTACGAGCAGTACTTC
>TRBJ1-3|TRBV7-8|TRBD1|many
CASSFSDRGSGNTIYF
TGTGCCAGCAGCTTTTCGGACAGGGGATCTGGAAACACCATATATTTT
>TRBJ1-2|TRBV20-1|TRBD1|-
CSARVTGGAGGYTF
TGCAGTGCTAGAGTGACAGGGGGCGCTGGAGGCTACACCTTC
>TRBJ1-3|TRBV29-1|-|-
CSVESSGAPGNTIYF
TGCAGCGTTGAGTCTTCAGGAGCACCTGGAAACACCATATATTTT
>TRBJ2-3|TRBV5-1|TRBD1|many
CASKIQGSTDTQYF
TGCGCCAGCAAAATACAGGGGAGCACAGATACGCAGTATTTT
>TRBJ1-4|TRBV3-1|-|-
CASSQGTERTNEKLFF
TGTGCCAGCAGCCAGGGGACTGAACGAACTAATGAAAAACTGTTTTTT
>TRBJ1-6|TRBV5-5|-|few
CASSFEGGPTSPLHF
TGTGCCAGCAGCTTCGAGGGGGGGCCTACTTCACCCCTCCACTTT
>TRBJ2-1|TRBV12-3/TRBV12-4|-|-
CASSLDSFSYNEQFF
TGTGCCAGCAGTCTAGACTCCTTCTCCTACAATGAGCAGTTCTTC
>TRBJ1-1|TRBV28|TRBD1|once
CASSVTGRGITEAFF
TGTGCCAGCAGCGTGACAGGGAGGGGGATCACTGAAGCTTTCTTT
>TRBJ1-4|TRBV5-1|-|-
CASSLAVRRDEKLFF
TGCGCCAGCAGCTTGGCCGTGCGTCGGGATGAAAAACTGTTTTTT
>TRBJ1-2|TRBV18|-|many
CASSPDYGYTF
TGTGCCAGCTCACCAGACTATGGCTACACCTTC
>TRBJ2-2|TRBV5-1|TRBD1|-
CASRPDRGNTGELFF
TGCGCCAGCAGACCGGACAGGGGGAACACCGGGGAGCTGTTTTTT
>TRBJ2-1|TRBV11-2|-|few
CASSQNREINEQFF
TGTGCCAGCAGCCAAAACAGGGAGATCAATGAGCAGTTCTTC
>TRBJ2-7|TRBV7-9|-|few
CASSRGNIDNEQYF
TGTGCCAGCAGCCGGGGAAACATAGATAACGAGCAGTACTTC
>TRBJ2-2|TRBV9|TRBD2|few
CASSPVAGGLGGELFF
TGTGCCAGCAGCCCAGTAGCGGGGGGGCTAGGTGGGGAGCTGTTTTTT
>TRBJ2-1|TRBV20-1|-|many
CSARDPRGARRDEQFF
TGCAGTGCTAGAGATCCACGGGGGGCCCGTCGAGATGAGCAGTTCTTC
>TRBJ2-2|TRBV18|-|-
CASSPPGRQTTGELFF
TGTGCCAGCTCACCACCGGGCCGGCAGACCACCGGGGAGCTGTTTTTT